These T cell receptor beta chains were read from a single sample in a study of cytomegalovirus exposure and HLA in healthy donors. The method was immunoSEQ multiplex PCR; TCRdb's version includes in-frame clones alone and lacks a portion of them. The sample has 75,000 to 100,000 clones, approximately 79% seen once. The sequencing input was PBMCs. These receptors came from a male donor in good health and CMV-seronegative. Each CDR3 is given with its conserved first and last residue. Fields, in order: CDR3 length, V gene, J gene, clone size, D gene, CDR3 protein, CDR3 DNA. A D gene is named only where the DNA matches it firmly. Expanded clones get a size class; other rows say once, few or many, or leave the size out.

CDR3 length: 14; V gene: TRBV10-3; J gene: TRBJ1-1; clone size: NA; D gene: TRBD1; CDR3 protein: CAISAATGVSEAFF; CDR3 DNA: TGTGCCATCAGTGCAGCCACAGGGGTTAGTGAAGCTTTCTTT
CDR3 length: 14; V gene: TRBV5-4; J gene: TRBJ2-5; clone size: NA; D gene: NA; CDR3 protein: CASSLWGGEETQYF; CDR3 DNA: TGTGCCAGCAGCTTGTGGGGCGGGGAAGAGACCCAGTACTTC
CDR3 length: 15; V gene: TRBV9; J gene: TRBJ2-5; clone size: NA; D gene: NA; CDR3 protein: CASSVAGELEETQYF; CDR3 DNA: TGTGCCAGCAGCGTAGCGGGAGAGTTGGAAGAGACCCAGTACTTC
CDR3 length: 20; V gene: TRBV5-1; J gene: TRBJ1-1; clone size: once; D gene: TRBD1; CDR3 protein: CASSLGFRGTGGSRNTEAFF; CDR3 DNA: TGCGCCAGCAGCTTGGGTTTTAGGGGGACAGGGGGCTCTAGGAACACTGAAGCTTTCTTT
CDR3 length: 13; V gene: TRBV18; J gene: TRBJ2-3; clone size: NA; D gene: NA; CDR3 protein: CASSPGNTDTQYF; CDR3 DNA: TGTGCCAGCTCGCCGGGAAACACAGATACGCAGTATTTT
CDR3 length: 15; V gene: TRBV7-2; J gene: TRBJ1-3; clone size: few; D gene: NA; CDR3 protein: CASSLNRVGGNTIYF; CDR3 DNA: TGTGCCAGCAGCTTGAACAGGGTTGGGGGAAACACCATATATTTT
CDR3 length: 14; V gene: TRBV13; J gene: TRBJ2-3; clone size: NA; D gene: NA; CDR3 protein: CASSLVGRPDTQYF; CDR3 DNA: TGTGCCAGCAGCTTAGTCGGTCGCCCAGATACGCAGTATTTT
CDR3 length: 16; V gene: TRBV7-2; J gene: TRBJ2-1; clone size: NA; D gene: NA; CDR3 protein: CASSPRLTSSYNEQFF; CDR3 DNA: TGTGCCAGCAGCCCTCGACTGACCTCCTCCTACAATGAGCAGTTCTTC
CDR3 length: 13; V gene: TRBV6-1; J gene: TRBJ1-5; clone size: NA; D gene: NA; CDR3 protein: CASSIGQIQPQHF; CDR3 DNA: TGTGCCAGCAGCATAGGACAGATCCAGCCCCAGCATTTT
CDR3 length: 14; V gene: TRBV7-7; J gene: TRBJ2-7; clone size: NA; D gene: TRBD2; CDR3 protein: CASSQGGSSYEQYF; CDR3 DNA: TGTGCCAGCAGCCAGGGCGGGAGCTCCTACGAGCAGTACTTC
CDR3 length: 18; V gene: TRBV5-8; J gene: TRBJ2-1; clone size: NA; D gene: NA; CDR3 protein: CASSLDPQRRSSYNEQFF; CDR3 DNA: TGTGCCAGCAGCTTGGATCCTCAGAGGCGGAGCTCCTACAATGAGCAGTTCTTC
CDR3 length: 16; V gene: TRBV13; J gene: TRBJ1-5; clone size: few; D gene: TRBD1; CDR3 protein: CASSSRDRGSNQPQHF; CDR3 DNA: TGTGCCAGCAGCTCCCGGGACAGGGGTTCCAATCAGCCCCAGCATTTT
CDR3 length: 12; V gene: TRBV29-1; J gene: TRBJ1-1; clone size: NA; D gene: NA; CDR3 protein: CSVDLQKKEAFF; CDR3 DNA: TGCAGCGTTGATTTACAGAAAAAGGAAGCTTTCTTT
CDR3 length: 11; V gene: TRBV29-1; J gene: TRBJ1-2; clone size: few; D gene: NA; CDR3 protein: CSVEGPSGYTF; CDR3 DNA: TGCAGCGTTGAAGGGCCATCTGGCTACACCTTC
CDR3 length: 17; V gene: TRBV28; J gene: TRBJ1-1; clone size: NA; D gene: TRBD1; CDR3 protein: CASSLRTGGSMNTEAFF; CDR3 DNA: TGTGCCAGCAGCCTCCGGACAGGGGGATCCATGAACACTGAAGCTTTCTTT
CDR3 length: 15; V gene: TRBV7-9; J gene: TRBJ2-1; clone size: NA; D gene: NA; CDR3 protein: CASIAGDRFYNEQFF; CDR3 DNA: TGTGCCAGCATCGCAGGGGACCGATTCTACAATGAGCAGTTCTTC
CDR3 length: 14; V gene: TRBV28; J gene: TRBJ2-4; clone size: once; D gene: NA; CDR3 protein: CASSLEWAKNIQYF; CDR3 DNA: TGTGCCAGCAGCCTGGAGTGGGCCAAAAACATTCAGTACTTC
CDR3 length: 13; V gene: TRBV5-1; J gene: TRBJ1-2; clone size: NA; D gene: NA; CDR3 protein: CASSLEGVEGYTF; CDR3 DNA: TGCGCCAGCAGCTTGGAGGGGGTAGAGGGCTACACCTTC
CDR3 length: 15; V gene: TRBV2; J gene: TRBJ2-1; clone size: few; D gene: NA; CDR3 protein: CASSVWEGAYNEQFF; CDR3 DNA: TGTGCCAGCAGTGTCTGGGAGGGGGCCTACAATGAGCAGTTCTTC
CDR3 length: 15; V gene: TRBV4-1; J gene: TRBJ2-7; clone size: NA; D gene: NA; CDR3 protein: CASSQDRDNRVEQYF; CDR3 DNA: TGCGCCAGCAGCCAAGATCGGGACAACAGGGTCGAGCAGTACTTC
CDR3 length: 16; V gene: TRBV5-6; J gene: TRBJ2-3; clone size: NA; D gene: TRBD1; CDR3 protein: CASSLVTGGGTDTQYF; CDR3 DNA: TGTGCCAGCAGCTTGGTCACAGGGGGCGGAACAGATACGCAGTATTTT
CDR3 length: 15; V gene: TRBV7-2; J gene: TRBJ2-3; clone size: few; D gene: TRBD1; CDR3 protein: CASSPDRAHTDTQYF; CDR3 DNA: TGTGCCAGCAGCCCGGACAGGGCACACACAGATACGCAGTATTTT
CDR3 length: 16; V gene: TRBV15; J gene: TRBJ2-5; clone size: NA; D gene: TRBD1; CDR3 protein: CATSTRDRGRQETQYF; CDR3 DNA: TGTGCCACCAGCACCAGGGACAGGGGGCGCCAAGAGACCCAGTACTTC
CDR3 length: 17; V gene: TRBV7-6; J gene: TRBJ1-1; clone size: NA; D gene: NA; CDR3 protein: CASSPFIGHTMNTEAFF; CDR3 DNA: TGTGCCAGCAGTCCCTTCATAGGACACACGATGAACACTGAAGCTTTCTTT
CDR3 length: 11; V gene: TRBV11-1; J gene: TRBJ1-1; clone size: NA; D gene: NA; CDR3 protein: CASSFSRVPFF; CDR3 DNA: TGTGCCAGCAGCTTTTCCAGGGTGCCTTTCTTT
CDR3 length: 17; V gene: TRBV4-1; J gene: TRBJ2-3; clone size: NA; D gene: TRBD2; CDR3 protein: CASSQDTLAGNTDTQYF; CDR3 DNA: TGCGCCAGCAGCCAAGACACACTAGCGGGTAACACAGATACGCAGTATTTT
CDR3 length: 16; V gene: TRBV4-1; J gene: TRBJ2-4; clone size: NA; D gene: TRBD1; CDR3 protein: CASSQVHRGSKNIQYF; CDR3 DNA: TGCGCCAGCAGCCAAGTTCACAGGGGATCCAAAAACATTCAGTACTTC
CDR3 length: 17; V gene: TRBV5-4; J gene: TRBJ2-7; clone size: NA; D gene: TRBD2; CDR3 protein: CASSTGLAGRVGGEQYF; CDR3 DNA: TGTGCCAGCAGCACGGGACTAGCGGGAAGGGTTGGGGGCGAGCAGTACTTC
CDR3 length: 13; V gene: TRBV9; J gene: TRBJ1-4; clone size: once; D gene: NA; CDR3 protein: CASSVSTNEKLFF; CDR3 DNA: TGTGCCAGCAGCGTCTCGACTAATGAAAAACTGTTTTTT
CDR3 length: 15; V gene: TRBV27; J gene: TRBJ1-1; clone size: NA; D gene: NA; CDR3 protein: CASSLSPQGHTEAFF; CDR3 DNA: TGTGCCAGCAGTTTATCGCCTCAGGGGCACACTGAAGCTTTCTTT
CDR3 length: 12; V gene: TRBV5-4; J gene: TRBJ2-7; clone size: NA; D gene: NA; CDR3 protein: CASSLYPREQYF; CDR3 DNA: TGTGCCAGCAGCTTGTATCCACGGGAGCAGTACTTC
CDR3 length: 16; V gene: TRBV27; J gene: TRBJ2-2; clone size: NA; D gene: TRBD1; CDR3 protein: CASSLFQGAGTGELFF; CDR3 DNA: TGTGCCAGCAGTTTATTCCAGGGGGCAGGTACCGGGGAGCTGTTTTTT
CDR3 length: 16; V gene: TRBV7-3; J gene: TRBJ2-2; clone size: few; D gene: TRBD1; CDR3 protein: CASSLTGGRVPGELFF; CDR3 DNA: TGTGCCAGCAGCTTAACAGGGGGCCGGGTCCCCGGGGAGCTGTTTTTT
CDR3 length: 15; V gene: TRBV4-3; J gene: TRBJ2-1; clone size: NA; D gene: NA; CDR3 protein: CASSQVVTSFDEQFF; CDR3 DNA: TGCGCCAGCAGCCAAGTGGTGACTAGTTTCGATGAGCAGTTCTTC
CDR3 length: 16; V gene: TRBV5-1; J gene: TRBJ1-4; clone size: NA; D gene: NA; CDR3 protein: CASSLDRPATNEKLFF; CDR3 DNA: TGCGCCAGCAGCTTGGACAGACCCGCAACTAATGAAAAACTGTTTTTT
CDR3 length: 14; V gene: TRBV7-2; J gene: TRBJ1-5; clone size: NA; D gene: NA; CDR3 protein: CASSQVNNNQPQHF; CDR3 DNA: TGTGCCAGCAGCCAGGTTAATAACAATCAGCCCCAGCATTTT
CDR3 length: 15; V gene: TRBV4-3; J gene: TRBJ2-7; clone size: NA; D gene: TRBD1; CDR3 protein: CASSHETRDRGEQYF; CDR3 DNA: TGCGCCAGCAGCCATGAAACCCGGGACAGGGGCGAGCAGTACTTC
CDR3 length: 13; V gene: TRBV18; J gene: TRBJ1-1; clone size: NA; D gene: NA; CDR3 protein: CASSPSGVIEAFF; CDR3 DNA: TGTGCCAGCTCACCCTCAGGGGTAATTGAAGCTTTCTTT